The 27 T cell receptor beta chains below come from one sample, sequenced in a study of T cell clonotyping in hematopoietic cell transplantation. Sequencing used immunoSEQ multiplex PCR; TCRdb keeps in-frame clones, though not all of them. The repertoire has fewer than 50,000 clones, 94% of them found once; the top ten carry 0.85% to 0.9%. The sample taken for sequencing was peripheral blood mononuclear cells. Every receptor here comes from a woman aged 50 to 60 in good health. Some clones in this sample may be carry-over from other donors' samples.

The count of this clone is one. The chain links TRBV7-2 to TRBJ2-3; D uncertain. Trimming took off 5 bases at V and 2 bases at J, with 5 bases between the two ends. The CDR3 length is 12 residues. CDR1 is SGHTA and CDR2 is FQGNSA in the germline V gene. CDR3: CASSPYTDTQYF. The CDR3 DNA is TGTGCCAGCAGCCCTTACACAGATACGCAGTATTTT.

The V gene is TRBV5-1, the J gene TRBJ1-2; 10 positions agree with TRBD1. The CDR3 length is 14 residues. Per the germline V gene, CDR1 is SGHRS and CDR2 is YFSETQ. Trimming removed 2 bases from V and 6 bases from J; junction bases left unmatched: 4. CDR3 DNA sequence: TGCGCCAGCAGCTTAAGGACAGGGGGTGATGGCTACACCTTC. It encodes CASSLRTGGDGYTF. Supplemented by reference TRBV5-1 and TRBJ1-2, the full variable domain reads KAGVTQTPRYLIKTRGQQVTLSCSPISGHRSVSWYQQTPGQGLQFLFEYFSETQRNKGNFPGRFSGRQFSNSRSEMNVSTLELGDSALYLCASSLRTGGDGYTFGSGTRLTVV.

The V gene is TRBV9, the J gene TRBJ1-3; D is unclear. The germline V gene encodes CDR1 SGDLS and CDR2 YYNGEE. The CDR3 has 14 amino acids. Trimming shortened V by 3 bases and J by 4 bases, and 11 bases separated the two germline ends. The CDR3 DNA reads TGTGCCAGCAGCGGGTTTTTATTCGGAAACACCATATATTTT. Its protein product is CASSGFLFGNTIYF.

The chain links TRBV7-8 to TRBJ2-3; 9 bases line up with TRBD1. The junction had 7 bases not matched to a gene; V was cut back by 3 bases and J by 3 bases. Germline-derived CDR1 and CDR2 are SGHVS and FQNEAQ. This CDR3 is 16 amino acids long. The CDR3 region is CASSLWTGAGTDTQYF. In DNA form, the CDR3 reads TGTGCCAGCAGCTTGTGGACAGGGGCTGGGACAGATACGCAGTATTTT. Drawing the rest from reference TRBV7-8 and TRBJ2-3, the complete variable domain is GAGVSQSPRYKVAKRGQDVALRCDPISGHVSLFWYQQALGQGPEFLTYFQNEAQLDKSGLPSDRFFAERPEGSVSTLKIQRTQQEDSAVYLCASSLWTGAGTDTQYFGPGTRLTVL.

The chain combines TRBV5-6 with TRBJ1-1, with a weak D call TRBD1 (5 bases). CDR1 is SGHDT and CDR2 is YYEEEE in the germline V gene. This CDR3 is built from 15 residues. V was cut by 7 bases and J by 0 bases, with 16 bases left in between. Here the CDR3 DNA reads TGTGCCAGCCGTTCGTGGGGCCACATGAACACTGAAGCTTTCTTT. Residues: CASRSWGHMNTEAFF.

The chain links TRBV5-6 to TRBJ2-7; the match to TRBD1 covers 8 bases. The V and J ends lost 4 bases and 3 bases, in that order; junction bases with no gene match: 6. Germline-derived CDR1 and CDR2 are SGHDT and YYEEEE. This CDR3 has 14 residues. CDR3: CASSIPGQGYEQYF. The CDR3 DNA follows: TGTGCCAGCAGCATCCCAGGACAGGGCTACGAGCAGTACTTC.

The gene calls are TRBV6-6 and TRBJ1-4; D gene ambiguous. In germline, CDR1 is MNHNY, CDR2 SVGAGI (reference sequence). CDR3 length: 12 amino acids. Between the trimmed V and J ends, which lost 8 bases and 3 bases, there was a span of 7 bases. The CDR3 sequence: CASGRANEKLFF. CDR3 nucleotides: TGTGCCAGCGGCCGGGCTAATGAAAAACTGTTTTTT.

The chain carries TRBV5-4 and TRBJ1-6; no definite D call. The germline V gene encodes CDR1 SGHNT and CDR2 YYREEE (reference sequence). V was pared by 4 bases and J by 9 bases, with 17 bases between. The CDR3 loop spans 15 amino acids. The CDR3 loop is CASSLPDFQLSPLHF. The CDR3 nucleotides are TGTGCCAGCAGCCTTCCGGACTTCCAGCTTTCACCCCTCCACTTT.

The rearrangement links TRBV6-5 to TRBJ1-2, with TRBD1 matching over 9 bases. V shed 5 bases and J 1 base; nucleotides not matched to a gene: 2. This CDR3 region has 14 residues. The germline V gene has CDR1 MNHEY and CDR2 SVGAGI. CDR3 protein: CASSRQGVNYGYTF. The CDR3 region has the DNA TGTGCCAGCAGTCGACAGGGGGTTAACTATGGCTACACCTTC.

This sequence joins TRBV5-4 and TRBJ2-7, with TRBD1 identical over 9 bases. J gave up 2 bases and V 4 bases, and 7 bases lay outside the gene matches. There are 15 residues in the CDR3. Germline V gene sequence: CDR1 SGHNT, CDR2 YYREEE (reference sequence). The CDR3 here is CASSNRQGGTYEQYF. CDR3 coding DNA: TGTGCCAGCAGCAATCGACAGGGGGGAACCTACGAGCAGTACTTC.

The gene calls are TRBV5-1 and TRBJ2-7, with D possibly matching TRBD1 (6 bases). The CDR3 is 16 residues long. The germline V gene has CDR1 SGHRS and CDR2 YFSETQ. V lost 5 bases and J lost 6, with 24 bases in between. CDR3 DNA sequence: TGCGCCAGCAGGGACCAACAGGGACCCAGTCGGAGCGAGCAGTACTTC. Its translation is CASRDQQGPSRSEQYF.

CDR3 protein: CASSPASGANVLTF. The CDR3, as DNA: TGTGCCAGCTCACCAGCCTCTGGGGCCAACGTCCTGACTTTC. The genes are TRBV18 and TRBJ2-6; no reliable D call. The germline V and J ends were trimmed by 2 bases and 0 bases, with 2 bases remaining between them. The CDR3 spans 14 residues. CDR1 KGHSH and CDR2 LQKENI come from the germline V gene.

The CDR3 coding sequence is TGTGCCAGCAGCGTAGGGGGAGGGGCGGACGAGCAGTACTTC. Encoded protein: CASSVGGGADEQYF. This chain connects TRBV9 to TRBJ2-5; the match to TRBD2 covers 7 bases. The DNA matches TRBJ2-7 better at its end, which makes the J call doubtful. The CDR3 runs 14 residues. Germline assignment: CDR1 SGDLS and CDR2 YYNGEE.

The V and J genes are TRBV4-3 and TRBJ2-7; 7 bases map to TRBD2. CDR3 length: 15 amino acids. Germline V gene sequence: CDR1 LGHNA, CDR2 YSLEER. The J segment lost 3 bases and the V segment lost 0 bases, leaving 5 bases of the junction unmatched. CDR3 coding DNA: TGCGCCAGCAGCCAAGAAGGGCCGGGAGGCTACGAGCAGTACTTC. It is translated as CASSQEGPGGYEQYF.

The CDR3 region has the DNA TGCGCCAGCAGCGAACAGCCTGACACTGAAGCTTTCTTT. Translated, it gives CASSEQPDTEAFF. The genes are TRBV5-1 and TRBJ1-1; no clear D gene. Per germline, CDR1 SGHRS and CDR2 YFSETQ. V lost 4 bases and J lost 3, with 10 bases in between. The CDR3 totals 13 residues. Looking up the rest from reference TRBV5-1 and TRBJ1-1 gives the full variable domain: KAGVTQTPRYLIKTRGQQVTLSCSPISGHRSVSWYQQTPGQGLQFLFEYFSETQRNKGNFPGRFSGRQFSNSRSEMNVSTLELGDSALYLCASSEQPDTEAFFGQGTRLTVV.

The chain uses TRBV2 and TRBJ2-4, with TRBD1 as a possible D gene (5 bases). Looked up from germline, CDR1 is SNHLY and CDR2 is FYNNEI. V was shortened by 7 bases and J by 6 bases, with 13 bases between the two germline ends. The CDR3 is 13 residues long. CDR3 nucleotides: TGTGCCAGCAAGGTGGGGCAGGTAAACATTCAGTACTTC. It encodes CASKVGQVNIQYF.

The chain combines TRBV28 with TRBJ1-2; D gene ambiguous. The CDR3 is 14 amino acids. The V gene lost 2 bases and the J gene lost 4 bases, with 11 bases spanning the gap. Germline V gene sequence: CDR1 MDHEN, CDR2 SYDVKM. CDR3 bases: TGTGCCAGCAGTTTAGGAGGGAGTCCCTATGGCTACACCTTC. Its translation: CASSLGGSPYGYTF.

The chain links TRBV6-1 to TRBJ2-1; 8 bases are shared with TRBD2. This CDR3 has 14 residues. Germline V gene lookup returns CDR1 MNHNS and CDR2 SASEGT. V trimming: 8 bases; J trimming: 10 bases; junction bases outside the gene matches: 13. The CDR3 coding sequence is TGTGCCAGCTGCCCAGCGGGGGTGTCGAGGGAGCAGTTCTTC. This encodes CASCPAGVSREQFF.

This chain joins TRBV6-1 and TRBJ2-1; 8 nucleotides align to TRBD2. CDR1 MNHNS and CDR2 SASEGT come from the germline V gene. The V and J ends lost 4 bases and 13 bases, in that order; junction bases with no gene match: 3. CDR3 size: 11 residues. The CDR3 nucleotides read TGTGCCAGCAGTGTAGGACTAGCCCAGTTCTTC. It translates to CASSVGLAQFF.

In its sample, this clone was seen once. CDR3 in amino acids: CASSLGASGASHQYF. CDR3 nucleotide sequence: TGCGCCAGCAGCCTGGGGGCCTCAGGGGCCTCGCACCAGTACTTC. The V gene is TRBV5-1, the J gene TRBJ2-5; possible D gene TRBD1, 6 bases. V was pared by 4 bases and J by 10 bases, with 23 bases between. The CDR3 contains 15 residues. Germline V gene lookup returns CDR1 SGHRS and CDR2 YFSETQ.

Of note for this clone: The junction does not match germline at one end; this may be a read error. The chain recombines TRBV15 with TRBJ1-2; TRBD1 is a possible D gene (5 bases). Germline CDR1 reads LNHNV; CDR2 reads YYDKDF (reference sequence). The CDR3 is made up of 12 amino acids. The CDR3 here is CATSRDGWGTSF. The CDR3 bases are TGTGCCACCAGCAGAGATGGGTGGGGCACCTCCTTC.

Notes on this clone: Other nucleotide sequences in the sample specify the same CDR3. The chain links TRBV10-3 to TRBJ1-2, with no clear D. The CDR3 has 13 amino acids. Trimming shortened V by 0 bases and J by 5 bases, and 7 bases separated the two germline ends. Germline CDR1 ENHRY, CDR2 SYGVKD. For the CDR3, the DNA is TGTGCCATCAGTGAGTCGGAAGGGTATGGCTACACCTTC. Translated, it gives CAISESEGYGYTF.

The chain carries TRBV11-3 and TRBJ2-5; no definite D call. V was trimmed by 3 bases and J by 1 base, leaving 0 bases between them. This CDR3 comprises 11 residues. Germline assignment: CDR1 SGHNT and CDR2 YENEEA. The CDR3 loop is CASSFQETQYF. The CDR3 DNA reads TGTGCCAGCAGCTTCCAAGAGACCCAGTACTTC.

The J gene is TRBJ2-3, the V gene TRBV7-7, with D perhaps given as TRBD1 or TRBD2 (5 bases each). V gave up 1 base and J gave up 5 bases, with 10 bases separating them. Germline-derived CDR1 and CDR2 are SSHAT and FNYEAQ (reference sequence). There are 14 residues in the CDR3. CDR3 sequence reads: CASSLVGAGDTQYF. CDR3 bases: TGTGCCAGCAGCTTAGTAGGGGCGGGAGATACGCAGTATTTT.

The CDR3 region is CASSADRGSNQPQHF. CDR3 DNA sequence: TGTGCCAGTAGCGCGGACAGGGGTAGCAATCAGCCCCAGCATTTT. The chain has TRBV19 and TRBJ1-5, with 9 bases lining up with TRBD1. In germline, CDR1 is LNHDA, CDR2 SQIVND (reference sequence). There are 15 residues in the CDR3. The V segment lost 6 bases and the J segment 0 bases; nucleotides outside the gene matches: 3.

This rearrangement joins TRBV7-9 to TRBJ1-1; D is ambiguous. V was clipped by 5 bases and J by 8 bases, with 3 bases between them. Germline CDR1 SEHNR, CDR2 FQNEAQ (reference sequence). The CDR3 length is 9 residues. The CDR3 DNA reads TGTGCCAGCAGCGTAGAAGCTTTCTTT. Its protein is CASSVEAFF.

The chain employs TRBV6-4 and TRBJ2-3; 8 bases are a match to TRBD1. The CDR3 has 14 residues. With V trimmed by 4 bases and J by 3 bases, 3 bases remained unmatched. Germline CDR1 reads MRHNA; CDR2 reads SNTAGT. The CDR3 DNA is TGTGCCAGCAGTGGGACAGGGAGAACAGATACGCAGTATTTT. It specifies CASSGTGRTDTQYF.